These 21 T cell receptor beta chains share one sample of origin, sequenced in a study of OX40 agonist ivuxolimab in advanced cancers. Measured with immunoSEQ multiplex PCR; TCRdb has only the in-frame clones, and not every one. The sample shows 70,000 to 95,000 clones, about 88% of them seen only once. The sample was CD4+ or CD8+ T cells sorted from blood, taken in a trial of the OX40 agonist ivuxolimab. The receptors come from an adult with an advanced solid tumor such as melanoma, head and neck, liver or kidney cancer.

The rearrangement links TRBV11-1 to TRBJ2-3; 7 nucleotides line up with TRBD2. There are 16 residues in the CDR3. The germline V gene encodes CDR1 SGHAT and CDR2 FQDESV (reference sequence). The V and J ends lost 1 base and 5 bases, in that order; junction bases with no gene match: 9. Written as DNA, the CDR3 is TGTGCCAGCAGCTTAGGGTATGGTAGCGGGCAAGATACGCAGTATTTT. Its translation is CASSLGYGSGQDTQYF.

This chain links TRBV9 with TRBJ2-3; D is perhaps TRBD2 (5 bases). The CDR3 spans 14 residues. V lost 3 bases, J lost 3 bases, and 11 bases lay in between. CDR1 and CDR2 from the germline V gene are SGDLS and YYNGEE. The CDR3 bases are TGTGCCAGCAGCGCGCGGTCGGGGACAGATACGCAGTATTTT. Its translation: CASSARSGTDTQYF.

The V gene is TRBV7-9, the J gene TRBJ2-2; TRBD2 is a possible D gene (6 bases). V was shortened by 0 bases and J by 6 bases, with 17 bases between the two germline ends. Germline-derived CDR1 and CDR2 are SEHNR and FQNEAQ (reference sequence). The CDR3 spans 17 residues. Here the CDR3 reads CASSLARSGVRSGELFF. The CDR3 coding sequence is TGTGCCAGCAGCTTAGCCCGTAGCGGAGTCCGGTCCGGGGAGCTGTTTTTT.

The chain employs TRBV14 and TRBJ2-2; 9 nucleotides agree with TRBD1. The CDR3 length is 16 residues. Germline CDR1 reads SGHDN; CDR2 reads FVKESK. With 5 bases clipped from V and 7 bases from J, the junction kept 11 bases outside the gene matches. CDR3 DNA: TGTGCCAGCAGCGAATACGGGACAGGGTTTATCGGGGAGCTGTTTTTT. This translates into CASSEYGTGFIGELFF.

This clone was observed a few times. At one boundary the junction diverges from the germline segment, which might be a read error. The chain is built from TRBV7-7 and TRBJ2-3, with D possibly TRBD2 on 6 matching bases. This CDR3 is 15 amino acids long. Germline V CDR1 and CDR2: SSHAT, FNYEAQ (reference sequence). In DNA form, the CDR3 reads TGTGCTAGCAGCCCGGCGGGGACTAGCACAGATACGCAGTATTTT. Its translation is CASSPAGTSTDTQYF.

The rearrangement uses TRBV27 and TRBJ2-7; 8 nucleotides agree with TRBD2. This CDR3 comprises 13 residues. Germline values: CDR1 MNHEY, CDR2 SMNVEV (reference sequence). The ends lost 9 bases at V and 4 bases at J; junction bases unmatched: 8. The CDR3 protein is CASRLSGAYEQYF. The CDR3 DNA follows: TGTGCCAGTCGGCTTAGCGGGGCTTACGAGCAGTACTTC.

The chain joins TRBV18 to TRBJ1-3; unclear D gene. V gave up 5 bases and J gave up 0 bases, with 17 bases separating them. The CDR3 covers 17 residues. The V gene's germline CDR1 is KGHSH and CDR2 LQKENI. Written as DNA, the CDR3 is TGTGCCAGCTCATCTGACCTTCGGATCAGCTCTGGAAACACCATATATTTT. Translation gives CASSSDLRISSGNTIYF.

The genes are TRBV5-4 and TRBJ1-1, with TRBD1 as a possible D gene (5 bases). There are 15 residues in the CDR3. Trimming removed 3 bases at V and 2 bases at J, with 14 bases between. CDR1 is SGHNT, CDR2 YYREEE, per germline (reference sequence). CDR3 loop: CASSSQADPNTEAFF. CDR3 in DNA: TGTGCCAGCAGCTCACAGGCGGATCCTAACACTGAAGCTTTCTTT.

The gene calls are TRBV7-9 and TRBJ1-2, with D possibly being TRBD1 (5 bases). The CDR3 is 17 amino acids. V gave up 1 base and J gave up 6 bases, with 21 bases separating them. Germline values: CDR1 SEHNR, CDR2 FQNEAQ (reference sequence). The CDR3 sequence: CASSLGMGRASYDGYTF. CDR3 coding DNA: TGTGCCAGCAGCTTAGGTATGGGCAGGGCCTCGTACGATGGCTACACCTTC.

The rearrangement joins TRBV19 to TRBJ1-5; D ambiguous. CDR1 and CDR2 (germline): LNHDA, SQIVND (reference sequence). V was cut by 3 bases and J by 7 bases, with 10 bases left in between. The CDR3 covers 13 residues. The CDR3 region has the DNA TGTGCCAGTAGTATGTCAACCGGCCAGCCCCAGCATTTT. Its translation: CASSMSTGQPQHF.

This chain connects TRBV9 to TRBJ1-4; 7 bases line up with TRBD1. Losses at the gene ends were 3 bases for V and 7 bases for J; bases not matched to a gene: 9. This CDR3 is built from 15 residues. Per germline, CDR1 SGDLS and CDR2 YYNGEE. The CDR3 loop is CASSARTGEGEKLFF. The CDR3 DNA follows: TGTGCCAGCAGCGCCAGGACAGGCGAAGGTGAAAAACTGTTTTTT.

This clone was counted a single time. J is TRBJ2-7 and V is TRBV29-1; TRBD2 aligns across 7 bases. The junction had 3 bases not matched to a gene; V was cut back by 4 bases and J by 3 bases. Germline-derived CDR1 and CDR2 are SQVTM and ANQGSEA. CDR3 length equals 12 residues. Here the CDR3 reads CSVGGRVYEQYF. The CDR3 nucleotides read TGCAGCGTTGGGGGGAGGGTCTACGAGCAGTACTTC.

The V and J genes are TRBV7-2 and TRBJ2-5; tentatively, D is TRBD2 (5 bases). Looked up from germline, CDR1 is SGHTA and CDR2 is FQGNSA. This CDR3 has 13 residues. V was trimmed by 5 bases and J by 5 bases, leaving 12 bases between them. CDR3 region: CASSRAPGETQYF. The DNA of the CDR3 is TGTGCCAGCAGCCGGGCCCCGGGGGAGACCCAGTACTTC.

The V call is TRBV29-1, the J call TRBJ1-2, with TRBD1 as a possible D gene (6 bases). CDR1 SQVTM and CDR2 ANQGSEA come from the germline V gene. Trimming left V 5 bases short and J 1 base short, with 14 bases between. The CDR3 spans 14 residues. The CDR3 DNA is TGCAGCGTTCATACTGGACAGAATAACTATGGCTACACCTTC. Its protein product is CSVHTGQNNYGYTF. Supplemented by reference TRBV29-1 and TRBJ1-2, the full variable domain reads SAVISQKPSRDICQRGTSLTIQCQVDSQVTMMFWYRQQPGQSLTLIATANQGSEATYESGFVIDKFPISRPNLTFSTLTVSNMSPEDSSIYLCSVHTGQNNYGYTFGSGTRLTVV.

The chain recombines TRBV28 with TRBJ1-1; no clear D. The germline CDR1 and CDR2 sequences are MDHEN and SYDVKM. V gave up 5 bases and J gave up 2 bases, with 6 bases separating them. The CDR3 loop spans 12 amino acids. The CDR3 DNA reads TGTGCCAGCAGTGTTACAAACACTGAAGCTTTCTTT. Encoded protein: CASSVTNTEAFF.

This clone is categorized as medium-sized (0.01 to 0.1%). The chain uses TRBV2 and TRBJ1-3, with 8 bases that match TRBD1. The CDR3 length is 15 residues. CDR1 and CDR2 from the germline V gene are SNHLY and FYNNEI. V gave up 7 bases and J gave up 4 bases; unmatched junction bases: 9. CDR3 in DNA: TGTGCCAGCACCGGACAGGGCAGGGCGGGAAACACCATATATTTT. Translation: CASTGQGRAGNTIYF.

V gene TRBV28 combines with J gene TRBJ2-7, with 8 positions matching TRBD1. This CDR3 contains 11 residues. CDR1 and CDR2 (germline): MDHEN, SYDVKM. V lost 3 bases, J lost 11 bases, and 3 bases stayed unmatched. CDR3 nucleotide sequence: TGTGCCAGCAGTTTTGCAGGGGGCAAGTACTTC. The encoded protein is CASSFAGGKYF.

The J gene is TRBJ2-1, the V gene TRBV4-2, with TRBD1 as a possible D gene (5 bases). The CDR3 totals 14 residues. Germline V gene lookup returns CDR1 LGHNA and CDR2 YNFKEQ. Trimming took off 1 base at V and 7 bases at J, with 11 bases between the two ends. This chain's CDR3 is CASSQGSGMNEQFF. DNA for the CDR3: TGTGCCAGCAGCCAAGGATCAGGGATGAATGAGCAGTTCTTC.

The V gene is TRBV6-1, the J gene TRBJ2-5; tentative D call: TRBD1 (7 bases). CDR1 is MNHNS and CDR2 is SASEGT in the germline V gene. V lost 11 bases and J 4 bases, leaving 17 bases between the germline ends. This CDR3 region has 13 residues. The CDR3 is CAVRGDPRETQYF. Written as DNA, the CDR3 is TGTGCCGTCAGGGGGGACCCCAGAGAGACCCAGTACTTC.

The V gene is TRBV6-6, the J gene TRBJ2-5; 8 positions agree with TRBD1. The J segment lost 5 bases and the V segment lost 2 bases, leaving 7 bases of the junction unmatched. The germline V gene has CDR1 MNHNY and CDR2 SVGAGI (reference sequence). The length of the CDR3 is 15 residues. The CDR3: CASSYGQGARETQYF. As DNA, the CDR3 is TGTGCCAGCAGTTACGGGCAGGGGGCGAGGGAGACCCAGTACTTC.

The table lists this clone with a few counts. The chain joins TRBV14 to TRBJ2-2; D gene unclear. The germline V gene has CDR1 SGHDN and CDR2 FVKESK. The length of the CDR3 is 14 residues. V lost 1 base to trimming and J lost 5 bases, with 8 bases between them. CDR3 loop: CASSQGTWTGELFF. CDR3 in DNA: TGTGCCAGCAGCCAAGGAACTTGGACCGGGGAGCTGTTTTTT.